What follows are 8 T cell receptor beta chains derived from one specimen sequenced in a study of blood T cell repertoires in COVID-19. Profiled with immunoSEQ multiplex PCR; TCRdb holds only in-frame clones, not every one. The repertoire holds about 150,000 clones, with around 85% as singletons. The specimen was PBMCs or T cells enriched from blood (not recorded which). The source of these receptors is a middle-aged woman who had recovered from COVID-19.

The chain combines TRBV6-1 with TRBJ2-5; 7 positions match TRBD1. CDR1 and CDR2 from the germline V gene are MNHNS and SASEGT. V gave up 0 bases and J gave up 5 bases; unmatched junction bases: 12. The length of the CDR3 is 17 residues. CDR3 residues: CASSEATWPRGWETQYF. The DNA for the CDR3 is TGTGCCAGCAGTGAAGCGACCTGGCCCAGGGGGTGGGAGACCCAGTACTTC.

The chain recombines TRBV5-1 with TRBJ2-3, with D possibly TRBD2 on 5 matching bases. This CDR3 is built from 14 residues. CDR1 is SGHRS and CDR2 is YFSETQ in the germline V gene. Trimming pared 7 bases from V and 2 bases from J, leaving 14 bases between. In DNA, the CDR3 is TGCGCCAGCGGCAGCGGAGGTGACACAGATACGCAGTATTTT. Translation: CASGSGGDTDTQYF.

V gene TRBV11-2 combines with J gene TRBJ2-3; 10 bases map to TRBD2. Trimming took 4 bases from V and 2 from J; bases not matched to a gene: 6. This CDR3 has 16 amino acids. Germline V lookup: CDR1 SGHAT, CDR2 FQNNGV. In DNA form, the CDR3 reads TGTGCCAGCAGCTCTTTAGCGGGAGGCCTCACAGATACGCAGTATTTT. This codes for CASSSLAGGLTDTQYF.

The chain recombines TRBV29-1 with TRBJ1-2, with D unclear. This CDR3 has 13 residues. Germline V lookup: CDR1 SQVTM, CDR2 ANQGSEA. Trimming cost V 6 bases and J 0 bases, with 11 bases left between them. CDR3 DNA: TGCAGCGTACAGACGGATACTAACTATGGCTACACCTTC. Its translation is CSVQTDTNYGYTF.

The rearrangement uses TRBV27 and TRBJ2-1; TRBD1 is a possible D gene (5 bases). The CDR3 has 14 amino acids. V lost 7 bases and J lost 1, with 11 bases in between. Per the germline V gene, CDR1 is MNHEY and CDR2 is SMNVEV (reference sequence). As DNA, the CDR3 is TGTGCCAGCACCCAGGACACTTCCTACAATGAGCAGTTCTTC. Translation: CASTQDTSYNEQFF.

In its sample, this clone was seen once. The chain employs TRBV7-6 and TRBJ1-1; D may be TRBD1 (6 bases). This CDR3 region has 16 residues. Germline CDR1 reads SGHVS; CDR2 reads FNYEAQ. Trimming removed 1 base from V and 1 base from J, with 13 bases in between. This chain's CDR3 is CASSLGRGGANTEAFF. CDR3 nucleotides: TGTGCCAGCAGCTTAGGACGTGGGGGCGCGAACACTGAAGCTTTCTTT.

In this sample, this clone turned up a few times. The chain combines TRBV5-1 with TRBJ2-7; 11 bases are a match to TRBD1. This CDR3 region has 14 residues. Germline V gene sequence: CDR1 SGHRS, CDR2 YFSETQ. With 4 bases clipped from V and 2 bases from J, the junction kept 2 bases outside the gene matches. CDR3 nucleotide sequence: TGCGCCAGCAGCCAGGACAGGGGGCCCTACGAGCAGTACTTC. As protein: CASSQDRGPYEQYF.

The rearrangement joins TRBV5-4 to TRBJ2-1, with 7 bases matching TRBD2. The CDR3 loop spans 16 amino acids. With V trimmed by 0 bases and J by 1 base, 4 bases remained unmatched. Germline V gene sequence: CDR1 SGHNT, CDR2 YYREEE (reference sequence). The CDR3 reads CASSLASGISYNEQFF. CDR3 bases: TGTGCCAGCAGCTTGGCAAGCGGGATTTCCTACAATGAGCAGTTCTTC.